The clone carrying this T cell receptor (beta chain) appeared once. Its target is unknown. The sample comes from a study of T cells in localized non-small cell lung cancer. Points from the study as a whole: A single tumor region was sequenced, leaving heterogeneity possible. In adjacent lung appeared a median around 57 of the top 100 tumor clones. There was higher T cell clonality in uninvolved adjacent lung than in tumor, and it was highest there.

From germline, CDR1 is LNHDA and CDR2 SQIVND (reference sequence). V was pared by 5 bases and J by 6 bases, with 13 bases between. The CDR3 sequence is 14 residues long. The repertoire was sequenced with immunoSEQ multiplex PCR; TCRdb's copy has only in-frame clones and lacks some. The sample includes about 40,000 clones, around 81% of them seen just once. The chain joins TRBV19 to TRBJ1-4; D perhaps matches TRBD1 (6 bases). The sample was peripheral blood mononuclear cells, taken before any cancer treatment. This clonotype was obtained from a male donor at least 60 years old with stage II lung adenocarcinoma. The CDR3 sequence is CASSWGQVDEKLFF. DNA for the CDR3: TGTGCCAGTAGTTGGGGGCAGGTGGATGAAAAACTGTTTTTT.